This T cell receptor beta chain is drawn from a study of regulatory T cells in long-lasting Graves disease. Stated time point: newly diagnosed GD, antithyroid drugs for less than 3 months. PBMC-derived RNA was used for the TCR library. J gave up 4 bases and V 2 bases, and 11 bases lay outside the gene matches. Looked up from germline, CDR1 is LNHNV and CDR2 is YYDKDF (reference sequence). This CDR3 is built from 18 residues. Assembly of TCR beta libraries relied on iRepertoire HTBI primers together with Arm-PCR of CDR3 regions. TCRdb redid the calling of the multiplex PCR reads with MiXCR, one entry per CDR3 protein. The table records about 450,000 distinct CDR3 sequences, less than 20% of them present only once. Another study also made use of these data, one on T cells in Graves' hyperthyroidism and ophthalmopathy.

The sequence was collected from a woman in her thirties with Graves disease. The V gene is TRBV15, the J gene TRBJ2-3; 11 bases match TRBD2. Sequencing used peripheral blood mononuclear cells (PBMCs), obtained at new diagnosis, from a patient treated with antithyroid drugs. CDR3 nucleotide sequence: TGTGCCACCAGCAGAAGGGTAACTAGCGGGAGCGAGTCAGATACGCAGTATTTT. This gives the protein CATSRRVTSGSESDTQYF.